The subject of this entry is one TCR beta chain. Trimming stripped 8 bases from V and 0 bases from J, with 13 bases between. CDR3 length: 14 residues. Germline V gene lookup returns CDR1 SEHNR and CDR2 FQNEAQ (reference sequence). The data originate from a study of blood T cell repertoires in COVID-19. Original processing notes: Amplification of reference gene primers was used by the study to estimate nucleated cell counts. Here immunoSEQ multiplex PCR was the method, and the copy in TCRdb shows in-frame clones only, minus some. The V and J calls and clone size were taken over from that table, and D and trimming were inferred from the DNA. The sample holds about 85,000 clones, around 91% seen once.

Sequenced sample: peripheral blood. The receptor was derived from a woman aged 80 or over with active or convalescent COVID-19. The V call is TRBV7-9, the J call TRBJ1-1, with no clear D. The DNA of the CDR3 is TGTGCCAGCTATACCTCGGAGATGAACACTGAAGCTTTCTTT. It is translated as CASYTSEMNTEAFF.